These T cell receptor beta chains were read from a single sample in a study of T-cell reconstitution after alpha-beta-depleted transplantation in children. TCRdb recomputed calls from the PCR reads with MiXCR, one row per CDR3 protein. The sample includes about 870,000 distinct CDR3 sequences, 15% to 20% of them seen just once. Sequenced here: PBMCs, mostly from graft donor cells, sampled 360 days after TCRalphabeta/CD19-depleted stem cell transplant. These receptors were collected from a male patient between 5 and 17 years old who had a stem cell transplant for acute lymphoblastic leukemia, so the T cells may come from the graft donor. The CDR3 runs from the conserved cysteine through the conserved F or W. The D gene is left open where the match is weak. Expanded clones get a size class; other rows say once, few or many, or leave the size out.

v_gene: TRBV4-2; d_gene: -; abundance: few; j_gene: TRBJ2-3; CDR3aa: CASSQEGGNTDTQYF; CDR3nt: TGTGCCAGCAGCCAAGAGGGGGGCAACACAGATACGCAGTATTTT
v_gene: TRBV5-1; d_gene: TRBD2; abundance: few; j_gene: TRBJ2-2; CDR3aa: CASSLTSGSGELFF; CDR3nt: TGCGCCAGCAGCTTGACTAGCGGGAGCGGGGAGCTGTTTTTT
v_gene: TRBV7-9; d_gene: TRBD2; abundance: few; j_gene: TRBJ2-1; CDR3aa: CASSTEFPRETYNEQFF; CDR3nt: TGTGCCAGCAGCACCGAATTCCCGCGGGAGACCTACAATGAGCAGTTCTTC
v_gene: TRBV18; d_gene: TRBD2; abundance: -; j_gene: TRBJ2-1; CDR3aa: CASSPRDYVGYNEQFF; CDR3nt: TGTGCCAGCTCACCGCGGGACTACGTCGGCTACAATGAGCAGTTCTTC
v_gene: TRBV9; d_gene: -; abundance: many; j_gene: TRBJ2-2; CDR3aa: CASSVGLGAGELFF; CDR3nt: TGTGCCAGCAGCGTAGGCCTAGGGGCCGGGGAGCTGTTTTTT
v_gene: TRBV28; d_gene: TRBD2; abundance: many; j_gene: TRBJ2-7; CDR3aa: CASSSLGGYGAYYEQYF; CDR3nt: TGTGCCAGCAGTTCCCTCGGGGGGTATGGGGCCTACTACGAGCAGTACTTC
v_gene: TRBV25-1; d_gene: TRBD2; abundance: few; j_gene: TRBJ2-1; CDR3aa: CASSESSGGGHEQFF; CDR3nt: TGTGCCAGCAGTGAATCCAGCGGGGGGGGCCATGAGCAGTTCTTC
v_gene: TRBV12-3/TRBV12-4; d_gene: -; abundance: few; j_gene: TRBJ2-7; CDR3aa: CASSLGGGSPYEQYF; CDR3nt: TGTGCCAGCAGTTTGGGGGGGGGCAGTCCCTACGAGCAGTACTTC
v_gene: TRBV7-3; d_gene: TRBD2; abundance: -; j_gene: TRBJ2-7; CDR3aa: CASSLTLAGGEQYF; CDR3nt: TGTGCCAGCAGCTTAACCTTAGCGGGAGGCGAGCAGTACTTC
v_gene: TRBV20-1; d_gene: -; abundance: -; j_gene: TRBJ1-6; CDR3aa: CCAWGPDGSYNSPLHF; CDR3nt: TGCTGTGCTTGGGGCCCCGACGGGTCCTATAATTCACCCCTCCACTTT
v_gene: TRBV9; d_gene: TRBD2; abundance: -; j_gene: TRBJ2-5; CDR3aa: CASSVLAGDGETQYF; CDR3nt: TGTGCCAGCAGCGTCTTGGCGGGAGATGGGGAGACCCAGTACTTC
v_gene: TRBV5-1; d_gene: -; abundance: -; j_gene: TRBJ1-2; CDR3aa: CASSRATSWGRGYTF; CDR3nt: TGCGCCAGCAGCCGGGCGACCTCCTGGGGGCGAGGCTACACCTTC
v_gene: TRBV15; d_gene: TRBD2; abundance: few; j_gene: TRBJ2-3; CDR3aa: CATSRVSLGGPDDTQYF; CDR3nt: TGTGCCACCAGCAGAGTCTCCTTGGGAGGGCCGGACGATACGCAGTATTTT
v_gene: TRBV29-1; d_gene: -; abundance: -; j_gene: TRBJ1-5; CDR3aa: CSVLPGGNQPQHF; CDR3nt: TGCAGCGTTCTCCCGGGGGGCAATCAGCCCCAGCATTTT
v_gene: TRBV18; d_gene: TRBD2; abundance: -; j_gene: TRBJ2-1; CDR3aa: CASSPPGGLAFF; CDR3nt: TGTGCCAGCTCACCACCGGGGGGACTAGCTTTCTTC
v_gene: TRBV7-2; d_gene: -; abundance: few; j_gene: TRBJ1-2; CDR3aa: CASSGPVRGLYYGYTF; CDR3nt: TGTGCCAGCAGCGGCCCCGTCCGGGGGCTTTATTATGGCTACACCTTC
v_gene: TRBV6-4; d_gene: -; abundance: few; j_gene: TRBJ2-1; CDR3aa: CASAKLDGYNEQFF; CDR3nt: TGTGCCAGCGCTAAACTGGACGGCTACAATGAGCAGTTCTTC
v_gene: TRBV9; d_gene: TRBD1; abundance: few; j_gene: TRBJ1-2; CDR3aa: CASSVEPSGQGKYGYTF; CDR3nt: TGTGCCAGCAGCGTAGAACCGTCAGGACAGGGAAAGTATGGCTACACCTTC
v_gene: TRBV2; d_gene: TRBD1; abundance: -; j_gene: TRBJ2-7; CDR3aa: CASTGTDRGLYEQYF; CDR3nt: TGTGCCAGCACCGGAACGGACAGGGGGCTCTACGAGCAGTACTTC
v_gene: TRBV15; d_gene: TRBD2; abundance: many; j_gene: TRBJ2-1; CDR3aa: CATSRDLVRLAGTGQFF; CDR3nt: TGTGCCACCAGCAGAGATTTAGTAAGGCTAGCGGGGACGGGGCAGTTCTTC